This T cell receptor (beta chain) was retrieved from a study of blood T cell repertoires in COVID-19. Study-wide context: PBMCs, B-cell-depleted T cells, or T cells provided the cDNA or gDNA that made up the material.

Turning to this clone: Its ends do not fully match the called genes, so a read error is possible.

Per germline, CDR1 SSHAT and CDR2 FNYEAQ (reference sequence). This CDR3 has 14 amino acids. In the authors' methods: The assay estimated nucleated cells by amplifying reference gene primers. Profiling relied on immunoSEQ multiplex PCR, and the TCRdb table lists in-frame clones only, not all of them. From that table come the V and J calls and clone size; the DNA was used to work out D and trimming. The sample yields 210,000 or so clones, 65% to 85% seen once. This receptor was taken from an elderly woman with acute or convalescent COVID-19. The sample comprised peripheral blood. The chain couples TRBV7-7 to TRBJ2-2; 8 bases fit TRBD2. The DNA of the CDR3 is TGTGCTAGCAGCTTTATCGCGGGAGGCGGGGAGCTGTTTTTT. Its translation: CASSFIAGGGELFF.